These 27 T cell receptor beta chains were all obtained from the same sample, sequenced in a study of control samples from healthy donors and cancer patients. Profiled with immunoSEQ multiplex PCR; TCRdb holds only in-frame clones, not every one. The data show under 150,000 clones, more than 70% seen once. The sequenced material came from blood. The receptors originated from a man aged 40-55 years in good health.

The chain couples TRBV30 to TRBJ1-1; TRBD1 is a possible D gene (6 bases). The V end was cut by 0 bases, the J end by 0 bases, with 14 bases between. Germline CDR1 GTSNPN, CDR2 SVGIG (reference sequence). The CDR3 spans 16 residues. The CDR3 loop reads CAWSVRGAGMNTEAFF. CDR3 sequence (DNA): TGTGCCTGGAGTGTACGGGGGGCAGGGATGAACACTGAAGCTTTCTTT.

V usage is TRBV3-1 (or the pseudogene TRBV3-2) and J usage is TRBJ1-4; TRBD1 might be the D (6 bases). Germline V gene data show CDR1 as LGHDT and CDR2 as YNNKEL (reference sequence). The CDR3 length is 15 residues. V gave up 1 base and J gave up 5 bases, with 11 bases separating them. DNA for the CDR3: TGTGCCAGCAGCCAAGGAACAGGGAAGAATGAAAAACTGTTTTTT. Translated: CASSQGTGKNEKLFF.

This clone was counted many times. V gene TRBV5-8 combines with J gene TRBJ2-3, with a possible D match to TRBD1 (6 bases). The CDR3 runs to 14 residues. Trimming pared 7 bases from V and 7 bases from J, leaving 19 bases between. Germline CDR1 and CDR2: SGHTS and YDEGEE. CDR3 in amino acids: CASRSRDIPYTQYF. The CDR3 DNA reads TGTGCCAGCCGCTCGAGGGACATTCCTTATACGCAGTATTTT.

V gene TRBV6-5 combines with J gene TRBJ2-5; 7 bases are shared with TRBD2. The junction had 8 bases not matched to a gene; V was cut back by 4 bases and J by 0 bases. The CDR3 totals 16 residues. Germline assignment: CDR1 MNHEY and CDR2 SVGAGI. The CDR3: CASSWLRGRYQETQYF. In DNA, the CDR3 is TGTGCCAGCAGTTGGCTGCGGGGGAGGTACCAAGAGACCCAGTACTTC.

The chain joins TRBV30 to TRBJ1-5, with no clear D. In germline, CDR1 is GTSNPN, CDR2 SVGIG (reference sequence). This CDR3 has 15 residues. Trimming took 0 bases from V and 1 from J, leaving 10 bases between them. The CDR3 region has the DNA TGTGCCTGGAGTGTCGGCGCCATGAGCAATCAGCCCCAGCATTTT. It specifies CAWSVGAMSNQPQHF.

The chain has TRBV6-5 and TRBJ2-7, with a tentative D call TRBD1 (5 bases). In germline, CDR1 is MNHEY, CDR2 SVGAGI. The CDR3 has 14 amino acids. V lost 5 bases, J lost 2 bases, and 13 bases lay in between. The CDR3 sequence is CASSPRTRAYEQYF. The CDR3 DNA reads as TGTGCCAGCAGTCCCCGGACAAGAGCCTACGAGCAGTACTTC.

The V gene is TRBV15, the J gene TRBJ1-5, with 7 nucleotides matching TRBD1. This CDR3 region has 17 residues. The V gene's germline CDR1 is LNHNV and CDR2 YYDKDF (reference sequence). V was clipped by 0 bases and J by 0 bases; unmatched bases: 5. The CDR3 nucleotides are TGTGCCACCAGCAGAGATTTGACAGGGTTTAGCAATCAGCCCCAGCATTTT. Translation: CATSRDLTGFSNQPQHF.

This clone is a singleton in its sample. The CDR3 region has the DNA TGTGCCAGTAGTCTAAGGGGGTACTACGAGCAGTACTTC. This gives the protein CASSLRGYYEQYF. The chain carries TRBV19 and TRBJ2-7, with D possibly matching TRBD1 (6 bases). V lost 5 bases, J lost 3 bases, and 11 bases lay in between. Germline CDR1 LNHDA, CDR2 SQIVND (reference sequence). The CDR3 totals 13 residues.

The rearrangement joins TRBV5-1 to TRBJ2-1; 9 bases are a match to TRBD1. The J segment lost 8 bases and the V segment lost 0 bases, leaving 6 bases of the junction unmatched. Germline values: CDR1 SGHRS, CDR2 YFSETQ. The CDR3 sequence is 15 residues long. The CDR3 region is CASSLDRGLVDEQFF. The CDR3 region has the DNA TGCGCCAGCAGCTTGGACAGGGGGCTTGTCGATGAGCAGTTCTTC. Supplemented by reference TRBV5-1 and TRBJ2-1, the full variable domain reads KAGVTQTPRYLIKTRGQQVTLSCSPISGHRSVSWYQQTPGQGLQFLFEYFSETQRNKGNFPGRFSGRQFSNSRSEMNVSTLELGDSALYLCASSLDRGLVDEQFFGPGTRLTVL.

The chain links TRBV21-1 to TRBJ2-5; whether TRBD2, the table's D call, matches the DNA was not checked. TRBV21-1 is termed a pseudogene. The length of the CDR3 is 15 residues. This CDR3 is CASSKLAGEEETQYF. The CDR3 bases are TGTGCCAGCAGCAAACTAGCGGGGGAAGAAGAGACCCAGTACTTC.

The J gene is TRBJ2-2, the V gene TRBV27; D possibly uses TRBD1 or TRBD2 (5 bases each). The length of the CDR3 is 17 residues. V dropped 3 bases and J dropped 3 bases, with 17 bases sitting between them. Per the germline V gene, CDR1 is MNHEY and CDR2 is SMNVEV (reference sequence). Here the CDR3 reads CASSFLSGRGDTGELFF. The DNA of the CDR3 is TGTGCCAGCAGTTTCCTATCAGGGAGAGGTGACACCGGGGAGCTGTTTTTT.

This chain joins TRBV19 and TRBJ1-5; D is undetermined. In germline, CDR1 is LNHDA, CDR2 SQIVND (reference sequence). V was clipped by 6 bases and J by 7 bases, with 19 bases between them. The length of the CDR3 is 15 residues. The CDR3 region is CASRPLLTAGQPQHF. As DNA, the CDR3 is TGTGCCAGTAGGCCCTTGTTGACGGCGGGGCAGCCCCAGCATTTT.

CDR3 nucleotide sequence: TGTGCCAGCAGTGAGGGGGGCATGAACACTGAAGCTTTCTTT. Translated: CASSEGGMNTEAFF. The chain carries TRBV6-1 and TRBJ1-1, with D perhaps matching TRBD1 (6 bases). Germline lookup yields CDR1 MNHNS and CDR2 SASEGT. V was clipped by 3 bases and J by 0 bases, with 8 bases between them. The CDR3 extends over 14 amino acids.

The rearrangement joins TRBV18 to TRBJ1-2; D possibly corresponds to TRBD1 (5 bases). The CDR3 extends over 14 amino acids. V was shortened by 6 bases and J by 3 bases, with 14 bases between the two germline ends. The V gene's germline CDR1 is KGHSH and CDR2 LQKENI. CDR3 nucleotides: TGTGCCAGCTCTCCGATCCAGGGTGACTATGGCTACACCTTC. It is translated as CASSPIQGDYGYTF.

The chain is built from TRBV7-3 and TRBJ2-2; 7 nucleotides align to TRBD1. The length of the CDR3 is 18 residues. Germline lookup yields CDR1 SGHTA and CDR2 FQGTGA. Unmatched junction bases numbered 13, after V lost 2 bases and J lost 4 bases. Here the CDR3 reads CASSLARQGVGSTGELFF. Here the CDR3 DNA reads TGTGCCAGCAGCTTAGCGCGACAGGGTGTTGGAAGCACCGGGGAGCTGTTTTTT.

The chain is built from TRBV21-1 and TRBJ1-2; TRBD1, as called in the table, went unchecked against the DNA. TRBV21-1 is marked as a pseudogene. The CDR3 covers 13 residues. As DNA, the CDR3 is TGTGCCAGCAGTATCGACAGGGTATTGGGCTACACCTTC. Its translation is CASSIDRVLGYTF.

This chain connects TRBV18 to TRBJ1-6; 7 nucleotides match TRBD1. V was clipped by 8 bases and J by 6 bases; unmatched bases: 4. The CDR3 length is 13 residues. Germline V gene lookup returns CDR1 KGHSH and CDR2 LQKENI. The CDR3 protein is CASQGQSNSPLHF. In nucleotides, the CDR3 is TGTGCCAGCCAGGGACAGTCTAATTCACCCCTCCACTTT.

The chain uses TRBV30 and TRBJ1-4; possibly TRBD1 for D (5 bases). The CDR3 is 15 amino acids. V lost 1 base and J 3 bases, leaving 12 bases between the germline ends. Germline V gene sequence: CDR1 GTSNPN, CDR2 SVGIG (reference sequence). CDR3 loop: CAWSEGDVANEKLFF. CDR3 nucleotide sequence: TGTGCCTGGAGTGAAGGGGACGTGGCTAATGAAAAACTGTTTTTT. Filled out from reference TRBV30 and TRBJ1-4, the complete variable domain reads SQTIHQWPATLVQPVGSPLSLECTVEGTSNPNLYWYRQAAGRGLQLLFYSVGIGQISSEVPQNLSASRPQDRQFILSSKKLLLSDSGFYLCAWSEGDVANEKLFFGSGTQLSVL.

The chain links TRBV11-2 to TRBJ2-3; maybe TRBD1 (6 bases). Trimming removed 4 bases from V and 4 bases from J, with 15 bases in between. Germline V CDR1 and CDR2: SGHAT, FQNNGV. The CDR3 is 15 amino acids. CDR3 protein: CASSSLLEGADTQYF. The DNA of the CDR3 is TGTGCCAGCAGCTCGCTGTTAGAGGGGGCAGATACGCAGTATTTT.

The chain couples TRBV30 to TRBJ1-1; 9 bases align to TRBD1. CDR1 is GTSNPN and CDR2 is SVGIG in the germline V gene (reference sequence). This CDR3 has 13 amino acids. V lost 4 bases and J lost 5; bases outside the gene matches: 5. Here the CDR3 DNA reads TGTGCCTGGACCTCAGACAGGGGGACTGAAGCTTTCTTT. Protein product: CAWTSDRGTEAFF.

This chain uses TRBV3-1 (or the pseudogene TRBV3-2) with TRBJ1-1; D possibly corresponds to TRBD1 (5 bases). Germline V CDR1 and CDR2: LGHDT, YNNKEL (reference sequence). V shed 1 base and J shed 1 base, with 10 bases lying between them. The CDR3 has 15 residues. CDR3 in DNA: TGTGCCAGCAGCCAAGTCACGGGACGGAACACTGAAGCTTTCTTT. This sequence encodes CASSQVTGRNTEAFF.

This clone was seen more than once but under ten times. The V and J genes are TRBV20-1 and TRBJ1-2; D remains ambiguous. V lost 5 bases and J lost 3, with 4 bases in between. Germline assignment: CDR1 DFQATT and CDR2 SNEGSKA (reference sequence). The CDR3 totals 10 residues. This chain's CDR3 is CSAWDYGYTF. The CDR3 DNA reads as TGCAGTGCTTGGGACTATGGCTACACCTTC.

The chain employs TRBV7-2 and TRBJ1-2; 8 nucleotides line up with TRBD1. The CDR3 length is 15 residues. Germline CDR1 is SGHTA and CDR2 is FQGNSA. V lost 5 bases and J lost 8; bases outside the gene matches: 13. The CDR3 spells CASSQDVGRGHGYTF. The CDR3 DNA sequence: TGTGCCAGCAGCCAAGACGTCGGCAGGGGGCACGGCTACACCTTC.

Here the CDR3 reads CASSQETRQGSAPAFF. The DNA of the CDR3 is TGCGCCAGCAGCCAAGAGACTAGACAGGGGTCCGCGCCAGCTTTCTTT. V and J are TRBV4-1 and TRBJ1-1, with TRBD1 identical over 8 bases. J lost 10 bases, V lost 0 bases, and 13 bases had no gene match. This CDR3 is built from 16 residues. CDR1 and CDR2 from the germline V gene are MGHRA and YSYEKL.

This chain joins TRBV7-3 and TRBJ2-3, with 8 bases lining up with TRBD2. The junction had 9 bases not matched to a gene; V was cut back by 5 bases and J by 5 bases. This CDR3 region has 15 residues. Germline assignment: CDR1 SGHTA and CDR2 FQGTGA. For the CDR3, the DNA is TGTGCCAGCAGCCTCGGGAGGGTGCAGGGAGATACGCAGTATTTT. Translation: CASSLGRVQGDTQYF.

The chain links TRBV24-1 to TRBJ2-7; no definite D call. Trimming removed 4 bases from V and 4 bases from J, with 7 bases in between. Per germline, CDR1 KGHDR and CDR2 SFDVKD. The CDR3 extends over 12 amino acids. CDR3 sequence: CATSDGAYEQYF. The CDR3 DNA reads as TGTGCCACCAGTGACGGAGCATACGAGCAGTACTTC.

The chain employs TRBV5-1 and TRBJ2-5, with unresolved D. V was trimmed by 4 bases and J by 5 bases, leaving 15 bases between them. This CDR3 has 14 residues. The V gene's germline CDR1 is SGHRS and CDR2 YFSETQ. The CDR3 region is CASSRGEGRETQYF. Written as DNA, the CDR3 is TGCGCCAGCAGCCGTGGCGAAGGTCGGGAGACCCAGTACTTC.